This T cell receptor (beta chain) appears in the sequencing data of a study of blood T cells in healthy people across ages. The V gene's germline CDR1 is MNHEY and CDR2 SVGEGT. CDR3 size: 14 residues. V dropped 2 bases and J dropped 8 bases, with 10 bases sitting between them. Study-wide points: Expanded clonotype shifts may have been confounded, as the donors had an unknown CMV status.

The use of a sample-barcoded 5' primer and a J-beta primer mix characterized a second PCR of about 7 to 12 cycles. TCRdb reanalysed the 5' RACE reads using MiXCR and keeps one entry per CDR3 protein. The sample comprises roughly 2 million distinct CDR3 sequences, about 49% of which are singletons, and about 2.1% rests with the top ten. Worth noting for this clonotype: Its antigen is unknown.

Whenever a sample was processed, at least 7 million PBMCs were isolated. The origin of this receptor is a woman in her thirties or forties in good health. Input material: blood. This chain links TRBV6-2 or TRBV6-3 with TRBJ1-6; maybe TRBD1 (5 bases). The CDR3 DNA sequence: TGTGCCAGCAGTTACGCCGGGGGAGATTCACCCCTCCACTTT. This translates into CASSYAGGDSPLHF.